This T cell receptor beta chain was recorded in a study of T-cell reconstitution after alpha-beta-depleted transplantation in children. This clonotype was recorded a few times. Its target is not known. Germline values: CDR1 MDHEN, CDR2 SYDVKM. Between the trimmed V and J ends, which lost 4 bases and 0 bases, there was a span of 13 bases. The length of the CDR3 is 16 residues. Unique molecular identifiers were used in preparing the TCRbeta library. TCRdb fed the PCR reads into MiXCR, producing one record per CDR3 protein. The sample has around 960,000 distinct CDR3 sequences; about 29% are singletons. Findings of the study overall: Diversity of TCRbeta at day 60 was high in some patients, arising from surviving recipient T cells and thymic progenitors.

This sequence joins TRBV28 and TRBJ2-1, with a tentative D call TRBD2 (6 bases). The TCR sequence derives from a boy less than two years old who had a stem cell transplant for SCID, so the T cells may come from the graft donor. Sequenced here: PBMCs, mostly from graft donor cells, sampled 360 days after TCRalphabeta/CD19-depleted stem cell transplant. The CDR3 DNA sequence: TGTGCCAGCAGTTCTCCGGGACTCGACTCCTACAATGAGCAGTTCTTC. Protein: CASSSPGLDSYNEQFF. Full variable domain (rest looked up from reference TRBV28 and TRBJ2-1): DVKVTQSSRYLVKRTGEKVFLECVQDMDHENMFWYRQDPGLGLRLIYFSYDVKMKEKGDIPEGYSVSREKKERFSLILESASTNQTSMYLCASSSPGLDSYNEQFFGPGTRLTVL.